Each of the 5 T cell receptor beta chains below was sequenced from the same sample in a study of T cell repertoires in cytomegalovirus infection. MiXCR was run by TCRdb on the reads, yielding one entry per CDR3 protein. The sample holds roughly 240,000 distinct CDR3 sequences; roughly 6.5% are singletons and the top ten take 5.5% to 8%. Sequenced input: PBMCs. These receptors all come from a human donor in good health (CMV status not recorded). Some clones in this sample may be carry-over from other donors' samples.

This clonotype was detected many times. J is TRBJ1-1 and V is TRBV6-5; tentative D call: TRBD1 (6 bases). Trimming cost V 2 bases and J 5 bases, with 12 bases left between them. Germline assignment: CDR1 MNHEY and CDR2 SVGAGI. There are 14 residues in the CDR3. CDR3 nucleotide sequence: TGTGCCAGCAGTTACAGGGGGATAGGGACTGAAGCTTTCTTT. Encoded protein: CASSYRGIGTEAFF.

This clonotype appeared many times. This chain uses TRBV6-1 with TRBJ2-3; D is tentatively TRBD1 or TRBD2 (5 bases each). The germline gives CDR1 MNHNS, CDR2 SASEGT. V lost 3 bases and J 6 bases, leaving 7 bases between the germline ends. This CDR3 region has 12 residues. CDR3 region: CASSEGEDTQYF. The CDR3 coding sequence is TGTGCCAGCAGTGAGGGGGAGGATACGCAGTATTTT.

This clonotype was observed at least ten times. The J gene is TRBJ2-7, the V gene TRBV6-1; 8 nucleotides match TRBD2. The germline CDR1 and CDR2 sequences are MNHNS and SASEGT. V lost 6 bases and J lost 5; bases outside the gene matches: 12. The CDR3 has 15 amino acids. The CDR3 sequence is CASRPPGLVSDEQYF. The CDR3 DNA is TGTGCCAGCAGACCGCCGGGACTAGTTTCCGACGAGCAGTACTTC.

This clonotype showed up many times. V is TRBV6-2 or TRBV6-3 and J is TRBJ2-5; D is ambiguous. This CDR3 is built from 15 residues. Trimming took 2 bases from V and 1 from J, leaving 11 bases between them. Germline V lookup: CDR1 MNHEY, CDR2 SVGEGT. For the CDR3, the DNA is TGTGCCAGCAGTTACGCTGTCATCGCCCAAGAGACCCAGTACTTC. Its translation: CASSYAVIAQETQYF.

In this sample, this clonotype turned up many times. The chain is built from TRBV7-6 and TRBJ2-1, with TRBD2 matching over 13 bases. The CDR3 is 19 amino acids. Germline V gene lookup returns CDR1 SGHVS and CDR2 FNYEAQ. The trim removed 3 bases at V and 1 base at J, leaving 9 bases unmatched. The CDR3 DNA sequence: TGTGCCAGCAGCTTCGGGACTAGCGGGGTATCAGGTTCCTACAATGAGCAGTTCTTC. Encoded protein: CASSFGTSGVSGSYNEQFF. Together with reference TRBV7-6 and TRBJ2-1, the CDR3 gives the full variable domain: GAGVSQSPRYKVTKRGQDVALRCDPISGHVSLYWYRQALGQGPEFLTYFNYEAQQDKSGLPNDRFSAERPEGSISTLTIQRTEQRDSAMYRCASSFGTSGVSGSYNEQFFGPGTRLTVL.